This T cell receptor (beta chain) was identified during a study of blood T cell repertoires in COVID-19 (dated by TCRdb to the early 2020s). Study-wide context: Samples from collaborators originated in the United States, Italy and Spain and spanned both the acute and convalescent phases of COVID-19. A de-identified subject ID, COVID-19 status, age in years and sex were almost always included in the sample metadata. Subjects who had been exposed to COVID-19, were actively infected with it, or had recovered from it provided the deeply sampled blood TCRbeta repertoires that made up the dataset. The material from the prospective study consisted of cDNA or gDNA derived from T cells, B-cell-depleted T cells, or PBMCs. The samples were drawn from two sources: the first 160 participants of the ongoing ImmuneRACE study, and 1,200 or so subjects contributed by 6 global collaborators. Where available, HLA class I and class II types were taken from metadata supplied by the sample provider and were not determined by assay-based typing. A freely available public database, intended as a resource for researchers studying the immune response to SARS-CoV-2, is where the repertoires were released. The paper as a whole reports these results and caveats: Clinical and demographic metadata were provided uncurated, with the amount varying by source and participant.

Comments on this clone: Its antigen has not been determined. No base qualities exist here, and no much larger clone lies one base off it.

Taken from cysteine to phenylalanine, the CDR3 has 14 residues. Just the 42-base CDR3 DNA is kept, in frame starting at base 1. As encoded in the germline V gene (reference sequence), CDR1 is LNHDA while CDR2 is SQIVND. Relative to germline, V is missing 2 bases and J is missing 4 bases, with 5 bases of the junction outside any gene match. TCRbeta CDR3 regions were amplified from genomic DNA by means of the immunoSEQ Assay, a bias-controlled multiplex PCR. The paper's processing steps were these. The number of nucleated cells in each sample was estimated from the amplification of reference gene primers within the assay. Sequence reads were collapsed and filtered to measure the absolute abundance of every unique TCRbeta CDR3 rearrangement. For each sample, productive Simpson clonality was calculated by taking the square root of Simpson's diversity index across productive rearrangements. TCRdb provides this immuneACCESS table in a form limited to in-frame rearrangements. Some clones are lacking; in checked studies, under half of them reflect an unresolved V gene, and why the rest are absent is not known. V and J calls and clone size are those listed in that table; D and trimming were worked out from the DNA. The sample table shows roughly 140,000 clones, and over 80% are seen once. In total, the top ten clones hold approximately 10% of the sample.

Participants in the prospective study were aged roughly 18 to 100 years, lived in 24 United States geographic areas, and enrolled through a virtual design. To assign participants to cohorts, the prospective study relied on clinical history that participants themselves reported in a screening survey and a study questionnaire. ImmuneRACE Cohort 3 recovered participants were defined by two consecutive negative NP/OP PCR tests, healthcare professional clearance, or symptom resolution. Each participant in the prospective study had whole blood, serum and a nasopharyngeal or oropharyngeal swab collected by mobile phlebotomists. Over a roughly two-month period, participants in the prospective study had the option of providing additional blood draws and questionnaires. Blood samples from the prospective study were shipped frozen or at room temperature prior to DNA extraction.

Material for sequencing was PBMCs or T cells enriched from blood (not recorded which). The sequence links TRBV19 to TRBJ2-7; a stretch of 7 junction bases matches TRBD1. The receptor comes from a man in his 60s who had recovered from COVID-19. The CDR3 sequence is CASSIRQGSYEQYF. The nucleotide sequence is TGTGCCAGTAGTATAAGACAGGGTAGTTACGAGCAGTACTTC.